Listed here is a single T cell receptor beta chain. Only in-frame clones appear in the TCRdb table, and some are missing; sequencing was by immunoSEQ multiplex PCR. The repertoire consists of 75,000 to 95,000 clones, with 92% occurring once and the leading ten covering about 5%. These data originate in a study of resident and recirculating memory T cells in vitiligo. The germline V and J ends were trimmed by 0 bases and 6 bases, with 12 bases remaining between them. Germline V gives CDR1 MNHEY, CDR2 SMNVEV (reference sequence). CDR3 length equals 15 residues. Patients had to be free of confetti depigmentation, indicating active vitiligo.

The specimen sequenced was blood. The chain combines TRBV27 with TRBJ2-1; D ambiguous. This clonotype originated in a male donor with vitiligo. CDR3: CASSLSLNFVNEQFF. As DNA, the CDR3 is TGTGCCAGCAGTTTATCTCTTAACTTCGTCAATGAGCAGTTCTTC.